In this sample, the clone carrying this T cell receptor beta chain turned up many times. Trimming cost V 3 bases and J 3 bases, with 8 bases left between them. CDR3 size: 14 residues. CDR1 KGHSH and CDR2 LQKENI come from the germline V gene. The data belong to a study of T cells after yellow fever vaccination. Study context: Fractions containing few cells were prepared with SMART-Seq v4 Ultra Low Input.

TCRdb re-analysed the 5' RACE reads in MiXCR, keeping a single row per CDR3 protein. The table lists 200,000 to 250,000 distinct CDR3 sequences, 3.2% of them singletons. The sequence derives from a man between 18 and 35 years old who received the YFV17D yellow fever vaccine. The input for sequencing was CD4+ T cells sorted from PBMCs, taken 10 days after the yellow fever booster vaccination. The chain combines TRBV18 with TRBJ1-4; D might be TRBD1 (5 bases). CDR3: CASSPRQSNEKLFF. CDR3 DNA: TGTGCCAGCTCACCTCGACAGTCTAATGAAAAACTGTTTTTT.